The sequence of this TCR beta chain was determined in a study of blood T cell repertoires in COVID-19. Background on the study: Some COVID-19 samples were acute and others convalescent; all came from the United States, Italy and Spain. T cells, B-cell-depleted T cells, or PBMCs supplied cDNA or gDNA.

Methods used by the authors: Amplification of reference gene primers was used by the study to estimate nucleated cell counts. Clones were sequenced by immunoSEQ multiplex PCR, and TCRdb holds only the in-frame ones, with some missing. That table supplies the V and J calls and clone size; D and trimming were determined from the DNA. The data hold 100,000 or so clones, with 80% to 85% observed a single time. This CDR3 has 14 residues. After removal of 4 bases from V and 11 bases from J, the junction contained 8 bases not matched to a gene. CDR1 is MNHEY and CDR2 is SVGAGI in the germline V gene. The sample taken for sequencing was peripheral blood. The clonotype originates from a woman of 80 years or more with acute or convalescent COVID-19. This chain joins TRBV6-5 and TRBJ2-2; TRBD1 matches at 9 bases. The CDR3 here is CASSWDRVVGELFF. The CDR3 DNA follows: TGTGCCAGCAGTTGGGACAGGGTCGTCGGCGAGCTGTTTTTT.